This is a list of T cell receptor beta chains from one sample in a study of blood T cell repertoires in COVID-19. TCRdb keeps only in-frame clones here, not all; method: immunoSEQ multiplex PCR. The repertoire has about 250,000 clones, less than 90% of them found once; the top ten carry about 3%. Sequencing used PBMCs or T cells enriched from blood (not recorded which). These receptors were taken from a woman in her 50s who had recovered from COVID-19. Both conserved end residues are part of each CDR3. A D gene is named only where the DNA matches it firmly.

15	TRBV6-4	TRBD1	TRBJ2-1	CASSVTGTGGDEQFF
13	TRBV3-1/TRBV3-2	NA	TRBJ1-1	CASSRAGSTEAFF
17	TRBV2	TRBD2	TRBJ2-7	CASSETSAAGGFSEQYF
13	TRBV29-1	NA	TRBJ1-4	CSVEAGDYEKLFF
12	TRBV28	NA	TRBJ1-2	CASSSIVYGYTF
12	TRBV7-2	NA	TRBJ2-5	CASSSRGETQYF
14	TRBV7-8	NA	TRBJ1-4	CASSSQGVWEKLFF
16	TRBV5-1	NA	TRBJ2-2	CASSLLGGSNTGELFF
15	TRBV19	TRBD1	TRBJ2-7	CASSIDRGLSYEQYF
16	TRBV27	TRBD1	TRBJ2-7	CASRQTGTGKSDEQYF
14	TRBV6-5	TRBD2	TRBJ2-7	CASSYPGRAYEQYF
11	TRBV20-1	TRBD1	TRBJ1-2	CSGPTGDGYTF
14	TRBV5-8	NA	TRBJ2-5	CASTFRTAQETQYF
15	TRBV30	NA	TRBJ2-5	CAWGSLVGFIETQYF
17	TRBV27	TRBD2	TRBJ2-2	CASSLRLAGANTGELFF
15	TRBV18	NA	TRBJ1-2	CASSRGQQRLYGYTF
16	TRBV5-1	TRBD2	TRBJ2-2	CASQGTLAGGTGELFF
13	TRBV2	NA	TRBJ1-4	CASNLGLGEKLFF
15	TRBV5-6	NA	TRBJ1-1	CASSLVGGEDTEAFF
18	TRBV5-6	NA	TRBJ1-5	CASSLAGSDPGSLQPQHF
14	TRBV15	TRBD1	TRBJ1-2	CATSRRTGDYGYTF
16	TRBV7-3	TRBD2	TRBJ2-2	CASSLRSGSRTGELFF
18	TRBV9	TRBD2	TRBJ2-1	CASSVVASGSGSYNEQFF
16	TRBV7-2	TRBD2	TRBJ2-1	CASSSGGTSGNFVQFF
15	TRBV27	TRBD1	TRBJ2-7	CASSVRDRISYEQYF
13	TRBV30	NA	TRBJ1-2	CAWGDRSGYGYTF
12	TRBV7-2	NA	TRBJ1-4	CASSYDRFNLFF
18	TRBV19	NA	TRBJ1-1	CASTGEKNVNRAPLEAFF
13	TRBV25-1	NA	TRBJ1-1	CASSAGHKHGAFF
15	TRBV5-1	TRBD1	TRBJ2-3	CASSLEQGAADTQYF
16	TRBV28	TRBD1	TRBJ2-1	CASSRSGQGRHNEQFF
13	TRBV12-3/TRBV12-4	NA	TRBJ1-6	CASSWGGNSPLHF
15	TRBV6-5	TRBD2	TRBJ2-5	CASGASGSSWETQYF